These T cell receptor beta chains were read from a single sample in a study of technical replicates of blood from a handful of donors. Generated by immunoSEQ multiplex PCR, the TCRdb table keeps only in-frame clones and is missing some. The repertoire holds about 60,000 clones, with around 88% as singletons. Material for sequencing was PBMCs. The receptors stem from a human donor in good health. Some clones in this sample may be carry-over from other donors' samples. Each CDR3 is given with its conserved first and last residue. Fields, in order: J gene, V gene, clone size, D gene, CDR3 protein, CDR3 DNA. A D gene is named only where the DNA matches it firmly. Size values are once, few and many counts, or a class for expanded clones, and some rows have none.

j_gene: TRBJ1-6; v_gene: TRBV4-1; abundance: -; d_gene: -; CDR3aa: CASSQDYRRQSSYNSPLHF; CDR3nt: TGCGCCAGCAGCCAAGATTACCGAAGACAGAGCTCCTATAATTCACCCCTCCACTTT
j_gene: TRBJ2-1; v_gene: TRBV7-2; abundance: -; d_gene: TRBD2; CDR3aa: CASSFTGTSGNEQFF; CDR3nt: TGTGCCAGCAGCTTTACGGGGACTAGCGGGAATGAGCAGTTCTTC
j_gene: TRBJ2-7; v_gene: TRBV10-3; abundance: -; d_gene: TRBD1; CDR3aa: CAITGQGHEQYF; CDR3nt: TGTGCCATCACGGGACAGGGACACGAGCAGTACTTC
j_gene: TRBJ1-2; v_gene: TRBV7-2; abundance: once; d_gene: TRBD1; CDR3aa: CASSLLAGGNYGYTF; CDR3nt: TGTGCCAGCAGCTTATTAGCAGGGGGGAACTATGGCTACACCTTC
j_gene: TRBJ2-7; v_gene: TRBV19; abundance: -; d_gene: TRBD1; CDR3aa: CASSEKTGGRPYEQYF; CDR3nt: TGTGCCAGTAGCGAAAAAACAGGGGGTAGACCCTACGAGCAGTACTTC
j_gene: TRBJ1-5; v_gene: TRBV5-1; abundance: -; d_gene: -; CDR3aa: CASSLWGGNQPQHF; CDR3nt: TGCGCCAGCAGCTTGTGGGGGGGGAATCAGCCCCAGCATTTT
j_gene: TRBJ2-2; v_gene: TRBV4-3; abundance: -; d_gene: TRBD2; CDR3aa: CASSPRLAGGPGELFF; CDR3nt: TGCGCCAGCAGCCCGCGACTAGCGGGGGGGCCCGGGGAGCTGTTTTTT
j_gene: TRBJ1-2; v_gene: TRBV2; abundance: few; d_gene: -; CDR3aa: CASSLAGANYGYTF; CDR3nt: TGTGCCAGCAGCCTAGCGGGGGCTAACTATGGCTACACCTTC
j_gene: TRBJ2-1; v_gene: TRBV7-9; abundance: -; d_gene: -; CDR3aa: CASSSTLPIEGEIDEQFF; CDR3nt: TGTGCCAGCAGCTCCACGCTTCCGATCGAGGGGGAGATCGATGAGCAGTTCTTC
j_gene: TRBJ2-7; v_gene: TRBV28; abundance: -; d_gene: TRBD1; CDR3aa: CASIPGGTGEYEQYF; CDR3nt: TGTGCCAGCATCCCCGGGGGGACAGGGGAGTACGAGCAGTACTTC
j_gene: TRBJ2-1; v_gene: TRBV7-3; abundance: -; d_gene: TRBD1; CDR3aa: CASSSPGQGYNEQFF; CDR3nt: TGTGCCAGCAGCTCCCCGGGACAGGGCTACAATGAGCAGTTCTTC
j_gene: TRBJ1-6; v_gene: TRBV30; abundance: -; d_gene: -; CDR3aa: CAWSNDRAPNSPLHF; CDR3nt: TGTGCCTGGAGCAATGACAGAGCCCCTAATTCACCCCTCCACTTT
j_gene: TRBJ2-1; v_gene: TRBV9; abundance: -; d_gene: -; CDR3aa: CASSVLGSSYNEQFF; CDR3nt: TGTGCCAGCAGCGTGCTGGGGAGCTCCTACAATGAGCAGTTCTTC
j_gene: TRBJ2-5; v_gene: TRBV7-8; abundance: -; d_gene: TRBD1; CDR3aa: CASSLGRPWDRGQETQYF; CDR3nt: TGTGCCAGCAGCTTGGGGCGTCCTTGGGACAGAGGACAAGAGACCCAGTACTTC
j_gene: TRBJ2-2; v_gene: TRBV2; abundance: -; d_gene: TRBD2; CDR3aa: CASISGRGGELFF; CDR3nt: TGTGCCAGCATTAGCGGGAGAGGCGGGGAGCTGTTTTTT
j_gene: TRBJ1-1; v_gene: TRBV10-3; abundance: -; d_gene: TRBD1; CDR3aa: CAISEGGQGGTEAFF; CDR3nt: TGTGCCATCAGTGAGGGGGGACAGGGGGGAACTGAAGCTTTCTTT
j_gene: TRBJ1-3; v_gene: TRBV2; abundance: -; d_gene: -; CDR3aa: CASNQGSSGNTIYF; CDR3nt: TGTGCCAGCAACCAGGGTAGCTCTGGAAACACCATATATTTT
j_gene: TRBJ2-5; v_gene: TRBV7-9; abundance: -; d_gene: -; CDR3aa: CASTEGSGVETQYF; CDR3nt: TGTGCCAGCACCGAGGGATCGGGGGTAGAGACCCAGTACTTC
j_gene: TRBJ1-3; v_gene: TRBV5-5; abundance: few; d_gene: -; CDR3aa: CASSGGDSGNTIYF; CDR3nt: TGTGCCAGCAGCGGAGGGGACTCTGGAAACACCATATATTTT
j_gene: TRBJ2-2; v_gene: TRBV5-1; abundance: few; d_gene: TRBD2; CDR3aa: CASSLGSGRSTGELFF; CDR3nt: TGCGCCAGCAGCTTGGGTAGCGGGAGGTCTACCGGGGAGCTGTTTTTT
j_gene: TRBJ2-1; v_gene: TRBV6-5; abundance: -; d_gene: TRBD2; CDR3aa: CASRIAGVAYNEQFF; CDR3nt: TGTGCCAGCAGGATAGCGGGAGTCGCCTACAATGAGCAGTTCTTC
j_gene: TRBJ2-5; v_gene: TRBV6-1; abundance: -; d_gene: -; CDR3aa: CASSEAGYGQETQYF; CDR3nt: TGTGCCAGCAGTGAGGCCGGGTACGGCCAAGAGACCCAGTACTTC
j_gene: TRBJ1-2; v_gene: TRBV7-2; abundance: -; d_gene: TRBD1; CDR3aa: CASRLPGQGAHGYTF; CDR3nt: TGTGCCAGCAGACTTCCGGGACAGGGGGCGCATGGCTACACCTTC
j_gene: TRBJ2-7; v_gene: TRBV4-2; abundance: -; d_gene: -; CDR3aa: CASSPPKTHYEQYF; CDR3nt: TGTGCCAGCAGCCCTCCTAAGACTCACTACGAGCAGTACTTC
j_gene: TRBJ2-3; v_gene: TRBV6-1; abundance: -; d_gene: -; CDR3aa: CASSEGGRDTQYF; CDR3nt: TGTGCCAGCAGTGAAGGGGGGAGGGATACGCAGTATTTT
j_gene: TRBJ2-7; v_gene: TRBV4-2; abundance: -; d_gene: -; CDR3aa: CASSQDLSRVNEQYF; CDR3nt: TGTGCCAGCAGCCAAGACTTGAGCAGGGTGAACGAGCAGTACTTC
j_gene: TRBJ2-2; v_gene: TRBV4-3; abundance: -; d_gene: -; CDR3aa: CASSQDQRANTGELFF; CDR3nt: TGCGCCAGCAGCCAAGATCAGCGCGCGAACACCGGGGAGCTGTTTTTT
j_gene: TRBJ2-7; v_gene: TRBV11-1; abundance: once; d_gene: TRBD1; CDR3aa: CASSFPRAGTGQSNEQYF; CDR3nt: TGTGCCAGCAGCTTCCCCCGGGCCGGGACAGGGCAGTCCAACGAGCAGTACTTC
j_gene: TRBJ1-2; v_gene: TRBV7-2; abundance: -; d_gene: TRBD1; CDR3aa: CASSRTGASNYGYTF; CDR3nt: TGTGCCAGCAGCCGGACAGGGGCGTCCAACTATGGCTACACCTTC